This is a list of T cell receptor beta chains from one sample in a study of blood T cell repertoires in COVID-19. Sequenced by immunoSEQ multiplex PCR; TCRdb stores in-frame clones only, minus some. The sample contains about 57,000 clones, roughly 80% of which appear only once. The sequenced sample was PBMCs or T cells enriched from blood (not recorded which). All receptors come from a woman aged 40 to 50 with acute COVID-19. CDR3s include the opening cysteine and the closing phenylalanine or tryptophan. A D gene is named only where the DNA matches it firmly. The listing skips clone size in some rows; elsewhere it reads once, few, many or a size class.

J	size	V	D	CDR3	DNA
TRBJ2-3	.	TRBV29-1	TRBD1	CSVVGQGTDTQYF	TGCAGCGTTGTGGGACAGGGGACAGATACGCAGTATTTT
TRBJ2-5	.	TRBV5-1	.	CASSLAPRGSPQETQYF	TGCGCCAGCAGCTTGGCCCCGAGAGGCTCCCCTCAAGAGACCCAGTACTTC
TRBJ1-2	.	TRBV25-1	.	CASSGSRFRGYGYTF	TGTGCCAGCAGTGGCAGCCGGTTTAGGGGCTATGGCTACACCTTC
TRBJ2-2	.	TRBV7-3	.	CASSLSDFGTTPNTGELFF	TGTGCCAGCAGCTTAAGTGACTTTGGGACAACACCGAACACCGGGGAGCTGTTTTTT
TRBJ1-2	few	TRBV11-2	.	CASSLKFAGPYGYTF	TGTGCCAGCAGCTTAAAGTTTGCAGGGCCGTATGGCTACACCTTC
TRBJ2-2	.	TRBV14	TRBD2	CASSQAGGPHTGELFF	TGTGCCAGCAGCCAAGCGGGGGGACCACACACCGGGGAGCTGTTTTTT
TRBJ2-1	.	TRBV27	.	CASRNLKEGGGSYNEQFF	TGTGCCAGCAGAAATTTAAAAGAGGGGGGGGGCTCCTACAATGAGCAGTTCTTC
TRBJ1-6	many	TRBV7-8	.	CASSFNRENSPLHF	TGTGCCAGCAGCTTTAACAGGGAGAACTCACCCCTCCACTTT
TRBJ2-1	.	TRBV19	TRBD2	CASRPGLAGYNEQFF	TGTGCCAGTAGACCCGGACTAGCGGGTTACAATGAGCAGTTCTTC
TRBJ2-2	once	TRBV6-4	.	CASSPSLANTGELFF	TGTGCCAGCAGTCCCTCTCTAGCGAACACCGGGGAGCTGTTTTTT
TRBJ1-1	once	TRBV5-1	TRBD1	CASSWMAGTASFRNMNTEAFF	TGCGCCAGCAGCTGGATGGCCGGGACAGCGTCGTTTCGTAATATGAACACTGAAGCTTTCTTT
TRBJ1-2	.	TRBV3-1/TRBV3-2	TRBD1	CASSQDRGQGPQRYGYTF	TGTGCCAGCAGCCAAGATCGAGGACAGGGGCCCCAAAGGTATGGCTACACCTTC
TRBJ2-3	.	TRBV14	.	CASSPELPGARLAYTQYF	TGTGCCAGCAGCCCAGAGCTACCAGGGGCTCGACTAGCATATACGCAGTATTTT
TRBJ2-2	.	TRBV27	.	CASSSRQFTGELFF	TGTGCCAGCAGTTCCCGACAGTTCACCGGGGAGCTGTTTTTT
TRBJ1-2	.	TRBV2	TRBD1	CASRGGQPPYGYTF	TGTGCCAGCAGGGGGGGACAGCCACCTTATGGCTACACCTTC
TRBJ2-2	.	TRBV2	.	CASNRIRELFF	TGTGCCAGCAACAGAATCCGGGAGCTGTTTTTT
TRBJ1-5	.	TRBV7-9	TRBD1	CASSPPGQGSNQPQHF	TGTGCCAGCAGCCCGCCGGGACAGGGGTCCAATCAGCCCCAGCATTTT
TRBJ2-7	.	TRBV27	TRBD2	CASSYGGSGDEQYF	TGTGCCAGCAGTTACGGCGGGAGCGGCGACGAGCAGTACTTC
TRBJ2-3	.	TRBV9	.	CASSGDLTDTQYF	TGTGCCAGCAGCGGGGACTTAACAGATACGCAGTATTTT
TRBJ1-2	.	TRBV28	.	CATGLTQYGYTF	TGTGCCACAGGGCTGACTCAGTATGGCTACACCTTC
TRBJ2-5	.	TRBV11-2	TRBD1	CASSLWAVGTEQETQYF	TGTGCCAGCAGCTTATGGGCGGTGGGGACAGAACAAGAGACCCAGTACTTC
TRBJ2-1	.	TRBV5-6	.	CASSSTAKDNEQFF	TGTGCCAGCAGCTCAACAGCTAAAGACAATGAGCAGTTCTTC
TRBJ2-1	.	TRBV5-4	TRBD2	CASSPSGERYNEQFF	TGTGCCAGCAGCCCCAGCGGGGAACGCTACAATGAGCAGTTCTTC
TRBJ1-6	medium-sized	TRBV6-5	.	CASTPLSSIDSPLHF	TGTGCCAGCACCCCCCTCAGTTCCATTGATTCACCCCTCCACTTT
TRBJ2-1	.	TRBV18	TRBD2	CASSPLAGGSYNEQFF	TGTGCCAGCTCACCCCTGGCGGGGGGTTCCTACAATGAGCAGTTCTTC
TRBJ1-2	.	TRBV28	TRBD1	CASSSHEIITGQGITNYGYTF	TGTGCCAGCAGTTCCCATGAAATTATTACTGGACAGGGCATAACTAACTATGGCTACACCTTC
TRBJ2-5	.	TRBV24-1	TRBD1	CATSRDSQTQYF	TGTGCCACCAGCCGGGACAGCCAGACCCAGTACTTC
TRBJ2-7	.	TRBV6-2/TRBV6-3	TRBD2	CASSSPRGVTYEQYF	TGTGCCAGCAGTTCCCCCCGGGGGGTGACCTACGAGCAGTACTTC
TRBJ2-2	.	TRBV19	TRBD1	CASSIVSRFGTGETGELFF	TGTGCCAGTAGTATAGTTTCTCGGTTTGGGACAGGGGAGACCGGGGAGCTGTTTTTT
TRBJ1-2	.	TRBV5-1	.	CASSLGTRTVPNYGYTF	TGCGCCAGCAGCTTGGGAACGCGGACAGTCCCTAACTATGGCTACACCTTC
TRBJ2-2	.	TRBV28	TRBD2	CASSATLGEGGELFF	TGTGCCAGCAGCGCCACATTGGGGGAGGGCGGGGAGCTGTTTTTT
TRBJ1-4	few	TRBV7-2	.	CASSLTNLGGDKLFF	TGTGCCAGCAGCTTAACCAACCTCGGGGGGGACAAACTGTTTTTT
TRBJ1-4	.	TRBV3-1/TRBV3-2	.	CASSQLRETINEKLFF	TGTGCCAGCAGCCAACTGAGGGAGACTATTAATGAAAAACTGTTTTTT